This T cell receptor beta chain was captured by sequencing in a study of cytomegalovirus exposure and HLA in healthy donors. In this sample, this clone turned up a few times. Primers: 60 Vbeta forward and 13 Jbeta reverse. Profiled with immunoSEQ multiplex PCR; TCRdb holds only in-frame clones, not every one. The table shows 90,000 or so clones, with 65% to 80% occurring only once. Germline CDR1 and CDR2: KGHSH and LQKENI. This CDR3 has 14 amino acids. The germline V and J ends were trimmed by 3 bases and 9 bases, with 14 bases remaining between them. The chain recombines TRBV18 with TRBJ1-4; D possibly corresponds to TRBD1 (6 bases). Sequences were obtained from PBMCs. The clonotype originates from a woman between 18 and 29 years old in good health and CMV-seropositive. In DNA form, the CDR3 reads TGTGCCAGCTCACCCGGGCAGGGGAGTAAAAAACTGTTTTTT. Its translation is CASSPGQGSKKLFF.